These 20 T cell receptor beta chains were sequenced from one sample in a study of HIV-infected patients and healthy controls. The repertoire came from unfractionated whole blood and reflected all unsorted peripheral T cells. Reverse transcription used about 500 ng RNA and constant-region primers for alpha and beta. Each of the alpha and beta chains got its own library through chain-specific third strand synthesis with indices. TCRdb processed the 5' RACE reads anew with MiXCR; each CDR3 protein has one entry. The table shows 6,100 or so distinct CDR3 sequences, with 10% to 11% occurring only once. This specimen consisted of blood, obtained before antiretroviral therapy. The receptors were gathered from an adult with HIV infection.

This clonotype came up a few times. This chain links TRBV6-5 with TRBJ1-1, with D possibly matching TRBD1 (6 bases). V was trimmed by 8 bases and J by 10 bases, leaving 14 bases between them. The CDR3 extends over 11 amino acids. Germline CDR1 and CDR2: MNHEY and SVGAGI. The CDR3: CASGQGNIAFF. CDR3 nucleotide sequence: TGTGCCAGCGGTCAGGGGAACATAGCTTTCTTT.

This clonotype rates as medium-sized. The chain's CDR3 is CASSWTPVSDSPLHF. The CDR3 bases are TGTGCCAGCAGCTGGACGCCAGTGTCGGATTCACCCCTCCACTTT. The gene calls are TRBV12-3 or TRBV12-4 and TRBJ1-6; D gene unclear. With 6 bases removed from V and 8 bases from J, the gap between germline ends came to 17 bases. The CDR3 spans 15 residues.

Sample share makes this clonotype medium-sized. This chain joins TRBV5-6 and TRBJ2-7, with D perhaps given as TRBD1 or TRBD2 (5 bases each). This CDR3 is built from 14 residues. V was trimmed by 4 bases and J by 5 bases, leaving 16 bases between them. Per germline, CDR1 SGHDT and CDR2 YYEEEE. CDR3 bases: TGTGCCAGCAGCCCGGGGCCAGCCTTGGACGAGCAGTACTTC. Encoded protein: CASSPGPALDEQYF.

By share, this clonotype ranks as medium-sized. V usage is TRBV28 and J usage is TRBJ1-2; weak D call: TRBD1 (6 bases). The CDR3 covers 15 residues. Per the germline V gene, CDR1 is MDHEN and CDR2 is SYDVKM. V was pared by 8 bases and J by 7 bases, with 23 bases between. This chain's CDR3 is CASVTPSLTGTGYTF. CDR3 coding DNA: TGTGCCAGCGTGACACCATCACTCACAGGGACTGGCTACACCTTC.

The CDR3, as DNA: TGTGCCAGCAGTGCGCTTCGTGGGCGTTCGAACACTGAAGCTTTCTTT. Translating gives CASSALRGRSNTEAFF. This chain connects TRBV12-3 or TRBV12-4 to TRBJ1-1; D unresolved. This CDR3 comprises 16 residues. Trimming removed 5 bases at V and 1 base at J, with 17 bases between.

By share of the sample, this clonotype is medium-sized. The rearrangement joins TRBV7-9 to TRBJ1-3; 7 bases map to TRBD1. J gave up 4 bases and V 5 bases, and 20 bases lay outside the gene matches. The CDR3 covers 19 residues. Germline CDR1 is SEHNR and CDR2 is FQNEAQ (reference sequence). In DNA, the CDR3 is TGTGCCAGCAGCACCCGTTCCATCACAGGGGAAGCAATAGGAAACACCATATATTTT. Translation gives CASSTRSITGEAIGNTIYF.

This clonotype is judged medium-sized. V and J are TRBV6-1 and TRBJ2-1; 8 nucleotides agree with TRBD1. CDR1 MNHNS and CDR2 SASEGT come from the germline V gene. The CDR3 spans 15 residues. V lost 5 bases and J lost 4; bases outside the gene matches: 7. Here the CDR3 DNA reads TGTGCCAGCAGTCGTTGGACAGGGTCATACAATGAGCAGTTCTTC. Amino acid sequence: CASSRWTGSYNEQFF.

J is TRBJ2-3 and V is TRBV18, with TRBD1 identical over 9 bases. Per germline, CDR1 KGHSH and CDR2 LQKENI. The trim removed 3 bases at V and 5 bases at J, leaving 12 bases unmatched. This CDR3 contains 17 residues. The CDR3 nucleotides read TGTGCCAGCTCACCCATCCGGGACAGGGAAAGGCTAGATACGCAGTATTTT. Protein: CASSPIRDRERLDTQYF.

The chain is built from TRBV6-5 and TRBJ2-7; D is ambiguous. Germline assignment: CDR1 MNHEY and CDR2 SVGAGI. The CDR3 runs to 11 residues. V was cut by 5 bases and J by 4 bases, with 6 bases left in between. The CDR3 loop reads CASSESYEQYF. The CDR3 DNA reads TGTGCCAGCAGTGAATCATACGAGCAGTACTTC.

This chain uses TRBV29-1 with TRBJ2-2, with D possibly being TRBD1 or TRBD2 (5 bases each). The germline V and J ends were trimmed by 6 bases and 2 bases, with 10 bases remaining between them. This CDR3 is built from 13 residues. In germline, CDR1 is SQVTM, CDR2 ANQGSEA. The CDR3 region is CSVGRRNTGELFF. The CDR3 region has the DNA TGCAGCGTGGGACGGAGAAACACCGGGGAGCTGTTTTTT.

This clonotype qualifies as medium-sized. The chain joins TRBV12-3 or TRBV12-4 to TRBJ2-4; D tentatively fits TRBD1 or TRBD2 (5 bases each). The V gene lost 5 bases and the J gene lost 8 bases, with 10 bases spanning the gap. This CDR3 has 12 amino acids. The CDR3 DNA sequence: TGTGCCAGCAGTCCCAGAGGGGACATTCAGTACTTC. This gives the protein CASSPRGDIQYF.

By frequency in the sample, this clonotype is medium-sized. The CDR3 nucleotides read TGTGCCAGCAGTTCCCCTGGGGGAGCTAGCGATACGCAGTATTTT. Translation: CASSSPGGASDTQYF. The rearrangement uses TRBV28 and TRBJ2-3, with D perhaps matching TRBD1 or TRBD2 (5 bases each). The germline gives CDR1 MDHEN, CDR2 SYDVKM. The V and J ends lost 4 bases and 6 bases respectively, with 17 bases between them. The CDR3 totals 15 residues. Combining the CDR3 with reference TRBV28 and TRBJ2-3 gives the whole variable domain DVKVTQSSRYLVKRTGEKVFLECVQDMDHENMFWYRQDPGLGLRLIYFSYDVKMKEKGDIPEGYSVSREKKERFSLILESASTNQTSMYLCASSSPGGASDTQYFGPGTRLTVL.

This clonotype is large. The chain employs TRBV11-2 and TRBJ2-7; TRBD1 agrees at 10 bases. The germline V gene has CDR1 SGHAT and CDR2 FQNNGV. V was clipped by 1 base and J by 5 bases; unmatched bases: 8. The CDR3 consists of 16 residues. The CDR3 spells CASSLAAVTGGHEQYF. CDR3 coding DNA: TGTGCCAGCAGCTTAGCCGCTGTGACAGGGGGCCACGAGCAGTACTTC.

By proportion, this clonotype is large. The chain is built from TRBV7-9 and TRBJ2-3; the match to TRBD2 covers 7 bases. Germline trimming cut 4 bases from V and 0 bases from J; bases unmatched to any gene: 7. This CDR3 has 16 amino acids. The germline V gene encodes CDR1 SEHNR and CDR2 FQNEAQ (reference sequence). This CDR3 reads CASSSPLAESTDTQYF. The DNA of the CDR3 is TGTGCCAGCAGCTCCCCTCTAGCGGAGAGCACAGATACGCAGTATTTT.

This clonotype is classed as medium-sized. This CDR3 is CASSLIGDRANYEQYF. In DNA form, the CDR3 reads TGTGCCAGCAGTTTAATCGGGGACAGGGCAAACTACGAGCAGTACTTC. The V and J genes are TRBV28 and TRBJ2-7; TRBD1 aligns across 9 bases. Trimming removed 2 bases from V and 3 bases from J; junction bases left unmatched: 8. The CDR3 sequence is 16 residues long. Germline loops: CDR1 MDHEN, CDR2 SYDVKM.

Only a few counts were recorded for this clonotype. CDR3 nucleotides: TGCAGTGCTAGACGCAGGGGGCGCCGGAACACTGAAGCTTTCTTT. Protein sequence: CSARRRGRRNTEAFF. The V call is TRBV20-1, the J call TRBJ1-1; TRBD1 agrees at 8 bases. Germline V gives CDR1 DFQATT, CDR2 SNEGSKA (reference sequence). After removal of 2 bases from V and 1 base from J, the junction contained 6 bases not matched to a gene. This CDR3 spans 15 amino acids.

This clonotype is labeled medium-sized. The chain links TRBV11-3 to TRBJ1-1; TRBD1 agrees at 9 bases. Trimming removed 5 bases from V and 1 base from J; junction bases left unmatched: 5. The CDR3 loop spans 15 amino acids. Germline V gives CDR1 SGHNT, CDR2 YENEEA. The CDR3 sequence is CASSNRGLWNTEAFF. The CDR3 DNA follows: TGTGCCAGCAGCAACAGGGGGCTATGGAACACTGAAGCTTTCTTT.

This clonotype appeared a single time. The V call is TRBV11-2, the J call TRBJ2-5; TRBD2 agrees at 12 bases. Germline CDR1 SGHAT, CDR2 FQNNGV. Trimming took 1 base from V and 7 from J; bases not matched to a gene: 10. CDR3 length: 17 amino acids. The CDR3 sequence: CASSLGLAGVSWSTQYF. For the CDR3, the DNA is TGTGCCAGCAGCTTAGGACTAGCGGGAGTGTCGTGGTCGACCCAGTACTTC.

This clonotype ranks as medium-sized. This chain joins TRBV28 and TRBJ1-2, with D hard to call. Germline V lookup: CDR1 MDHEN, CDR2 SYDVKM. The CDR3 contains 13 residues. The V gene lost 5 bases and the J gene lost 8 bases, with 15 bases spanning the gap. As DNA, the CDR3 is TGTGCCAGCAGTACCGAGTATGGCCGGGGCTACACCTTC. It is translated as CASSTEYGRGYTF.

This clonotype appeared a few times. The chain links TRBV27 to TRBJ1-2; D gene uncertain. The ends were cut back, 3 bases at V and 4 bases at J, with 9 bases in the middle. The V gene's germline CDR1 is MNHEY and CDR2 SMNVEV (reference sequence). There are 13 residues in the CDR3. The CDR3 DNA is TGTGCCAGCAGTTTGGGAGATACCTATGGCTACACCTTC. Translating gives CASSLGDTYGYTF.